The 23 T cell receptor beta chains below come from one sample, sequenced in a study of blood T cell repertoires in COVID-19. The assay was immunoSEQ multiplex PCR, and TCRdb's table has in-frame clones only and misses some. In the table there are 300,000 to 400,000 clones, more than 70% of which are singletons. The sample was peripheral blood. The receptors come from a woman between 70 and 85 years old with COVID-19, enrolled during active disease.

V gene TRBV12-3 or TRBV12-4 combines with J gene TRBJ1-2; D unclear. There are 13 residues in the CDR3. Between the trimmed V and J ends, which lost 7 bases and 2 bases, there was a span of 11 bases. The CDR3 coding sequence is TGTGCCAGCACCTCCAGGTCGAACTATGGCTACACCTTC. It encodes CASTSRSNYGYTF.

V gene TRBV18 combines with J gene TRBJ1-1, with 7 bases matching TRBD1. This CDR3 contains 13 residues. The V gene's germline CDR1 is KGHSH and CDR2 LQKENI. The junction had 0 bases not matched to a gene; V was cut back by 1 base and J by 4 bases. The CDR3 region has the DNA TGTGCCAGCTCACCACGGGACAGCACTGAAGCTTTCTTT. Its translation is CASSPRDSTEAFF.

This sequence joins TRBV18 and TRBJ1-1; TRBD1 agrees at 7 bases. V shed 0 bases, J shed 3 bases, and the junction held 4 bases outside the gene matches. CDR3 size: 15 residues. Germline lookup yields CDR1 KGHSH and CDR2 LQKENI. The DNA for the CDR3 is TGTGCCAGCTCACCACCGGGACAGACTTACACTGAAGCTTTCTTT. It yields the protein CASSPPGQTYTEAFF.

This chain uses TRBV5-8 with TRBJ1-1; D call uncertain. V lost 0 bases and J lost 0, with 9 bases in between. Germline V lookup: CDR1 SGHTS, CDR2 YDEGEE. This CDR3 is built from 15 residues. The CDR3 protein is CASSLGTGVNTEAFF. CDR3 sequence (DNA): TGTGCCAGCAGCTTGGGAACTGGAGTGAACACTGAAGCTTTCTTT.

The rearrangement links TRBV11-2 to TRBJ1-2; D possibly corresponds to TRBD1 (5 bases). The CDR3 runs to 14 residues. V lost 5 bases and J 3 bases, leaving 13 bases between the germline ends. Germline CDR1 and CDR2: SGHAT and FQNNGV. CDR3 sequence reads: CASSLRVTDYGYTF. CDR3 nucleotide sequence: TGTGCCAGCAGCCTCAGGGTAACGGACTATGGCTACACCTTC.

The chain employs TRBV27 and TRBJ2-4; 15 bases are shared with TRBD2. CDR1 and CDR2 (germline): MNHEY, SMNVEV (reference sequence). CDR3 length: 20 residues. Trimming removed 3 bases from V and 0 bases from J; junction bases left unmatched: 9. The CDR3 coding sequence is TGTGCCAGCAGTTTTCGGGGGACTAGCGGGGGGCCCCTAGCCAAAAACATTCAGTACTTC. This gives the protein CASSFRGTSGGPLAKNIQYF.

This chain connects TRBV7-8 to TRBJ1-2, with a possible D match to TRBD1 (5 bases). Germline V gene data show CDR1 as SGHVS and CDR2 as FQNEAQ. Trimming shortened V by 2 bases and J by 1 base, and 20 bases separated the two germline ends. The CDR3 contains 18 residues. CDR3: CASSLNLPGWGDNYGYTF. In DNA form, the CDR3 reads TGTGCCAGCAGCTTAAATCTGCCAGGGTGGGGGGATAACTATGGCTACACCTTC.

The genes are TRBV6-6 and TRBJ2-3, with 7 positions matching TRBD1. Looked up from germline, CDR1 is MNHNY and CDR2 is SVGAGI (reference sequence). This CDR3 is 14 amino acids long. Germline trimming cut 4 bases from V and 1 base from J; bases unmatched to any gene: 2. The CDR3 region has the DNA TGTGCCAGCAGTTCTGGACAGGGCACAGATACGCAGTATTTT. Translating gives CASSSGQGTDTQYF.

The CDR3 nucleotides are TGTGCCAGCAGTTACGAGGCCGGGGGGCAGGGAAGGGGCGAGCAGTACTTC. It specifies CASSYEAGGQGRGEQYF. The V and J genes are TRBV6-2 or TRBV6-3 and TRBJ2-7; tentative D call: TRBD2 (7 bases). Germline lookup yields CDR1 MNHEY and CDR2 SVGEGT. Trimming stripped 2 bases from V and 6 bases from J, with 23 bases between. This CDR3 contains 17 residues.

The chain joins TRBV19 to TRBJ1-1; 7 bases match TRBD1. The length of the CDR3 is 16 residues. Trimming at V came to 4 bases and at J to 0 bases, leaving 8 bases not matched to a gene. The germline V gene encodes CDR1 LNHDA and CDR2 SQIVND (reference sequence). The DNA of the CDR3 is TGTGCCAGTAGTACCCGATCAGGGACAGTGAACACTGAAGCTTTCTTT. This gives the protein CASSTRSGTVNTEAFF.

This clone has a single count. The chain links TRBV2 to TRBJ2-7, with TRBD2 identical over 10 bases. J gave up 3 bases and V 2 bases, and 4 bases lay outside the gene matches. Germline values: CDR1 SNHLY, CDR2 FYNNEI. This CDR3 has 15 amino acids. CDR3 protein: CASSEPRTSGYEQYF. The CDR3 coding sequence is TGTGCCAGCAGTGAACCCAGGACTAGCGGCTACGAGCAGTACTTC.

This clone was seen a few times. The V call is TRBV7-8, the J call TRBJ1-1; 8 bases align to TRBD1. Trimming cost V 3 bases and J 2 bases; bases outside gene matches: 14. The CDR3 has 18 amino acids. Per the germline V gene, CDR1 is SGHVS and CDR2 is FQNEAQ. CDR3 DNA: TGTGCCAGCAGCTTGGGGCAGGGGGCGCGATTCAGAAACACTGAAGCTTTCTTT. It translates to CASSLGQGARFRNTEAFF.

V is TRBV10-3 and J is TRBJ2-3; 9 positions match TRBD2. The CDR3 is made up of 15 amino acids. CDR1 and CDR2 from the germline V gene are ENHRY and SYGVKD. After removal of 8 bases from V and 0 bases from J, the junction contained 6 bases not matched to a gene. The CDR3 region is CAIGTSGPSTDTQYF. CDR3 DNA: TGTGCCATCGGAACTAGCGGGCCTAGCACAGATACGCAGTATTTT.

The chain employs TRBV27 and TRBJ1-1; a weak D match, TRBD1 (6 bases). Germline V CDR1 and CDR2: MNHEY, SMNVEV (reference sequence). The V gene lost 3 bases and the J gene lost 8 bases, with 13 bases spanning the gap. The CDR3 covers 13 residues. The CDR3 DNA reads as TGTGCCAGCAGTTTTTCCCCCGACAGGGAAGCTTTCTTT. Translation: CASSFSPDREAFF.

V gene TRBV23-1 combines with J gene TRBJ1-4; no clear D gene. TRBV23-1 counts as an open reading frame of uncertain function. The CDR3 contains 13 residues. The V end lost 3 bases, the J end lost 2 bases, and 4 bases lay between the germline ends. CDR3: CASSHLTNEKLFF. CDR3 sequence (DNA): TGCGCCAGCAGTCACCTCACTAATGAAAAACTGTTTTTT.

The chain uses TRBV7-8 and TRBJ2-5; 11 bases map to TRBD2. CDR1 and CDR2 from the germline V gene are SGHVS and FQNEAQ. The CDR3 length is 15 residues. Trimming removed 2 bases from V and 2 bases from J; junction bases left unmatched: 1. CDR3 amino acids: CASSLTSGGQETQYF. CDR3 coding DNA: TGTGCCAGCAGCTTAACTAGCGGGGGTCAAGAGACCCAGTACTTC.

The CDR3 loop is CASSRFPSGANTGELFF. DNA for the CDR3: TGTGCCAGCAGCCGCTTCCCAAGCGGAGCGAACACCGGGGAGCTGTTTTTT. The chain joins TRBV6-2 or TRBV6-3 to TRBJ2-2, with TRBD2 as a possible D gene (5 bases). This CDR3 contains 17 residues. Germline V gene lookup returns CDR1 MNHEY and CDR2 SVGEGT. Trimming shortened V by 6 bases and J by 0 bases, and 17 bases separated the two germline ends.

J is TRBJ1-4 and V is TRBV4-1; D gene unclear. This CDR3 contains 17 residues. The V end was cut by 0 bases, the J end by 4 bases, with 15 bases between. Germline V gene lookup returns CDR1 MGHRA and CDR2 YSYEKL. The CDR3 is CASSQDPARLLNEKLFF. CDR3 sequence (DNA): TGCGCCAGCAGCCAAGATCCCGCCAGGCTCCTTAATGAAAAACTGTTTTTT.

This clone was counted once. The chain carries TRBV5-1 and TRBJ2-3; TRBD1 matches at 7 bases. CDR1 and CDR2 (germline): SGHRS, YFSETQ. This CDR3 spans 14 amino acids. V lost 4 bases and J lost 6; bases outside the gene matches: 8. The CDR3 region is CASSLRTGWDTQYF. In DNA form, the CDR3 reads TGCGCCAGCAGCCTCCGGACAGGTTGGGATACGCAGTATTTT. The complete variable domain, with remaining parts taken from reference TRBV5-1 and TRBJ2-3, reads KAGVTQTPRYLIKTRGQQVTLSCSPISGHRSVSWYQQTPGQGLQFLFEYFSETQRNKGNFPGRFSGRQFSNSRSEMNVSTLELGDSALYLCASSLRTGWDTQYFGPGTRLTVL.

The genes are TRBV2 and TRBJ1-1, with a tentative D call TRBD1 (5 bases). Trimming stripped 10 bases from V and 3 bases from J, with 15 bases between. Per germline, CDR1 SNHLY and CDR2 FYNNEI. The CDR3 loop spans 13 amino acids. The CDR3 here is CATQGYGDTEAFF. As DNA, the CDR3 is TGTGCCACCCAGGGTTATGGGGACACTGAAGCTTTCTTT.

The chain joins TRBV6-2 or TRBV6-3 to TRBJ1-6; D remains unclear. The germline V gene encodes CDR1 MNHEY and CDR2 SVGEGT. CDR3 size: 16 residues. V lost 2 bases, J lost 10 bases, and 18 bases lay in between. The CDR3 sequence: CASSYVGGGLGSPLHF. CDR3 coding DNA: TGTGCCAGCAGTTACGTTGGAGGCGGCCTAGGGTCACCCCTCCACTTT.

The DNA of the CDR3 is TGTGCCAGTAGTATAGGGGGCCCTGGCTACACCTTC. Protein: CASSIGGPGYTF. The chain is built from TRBV19 and TRBJ1-2, with a possible D match to TRBD1 (5 bases). The V end was cut by 1 base, the J end by 7 bases, with 7 bases between. Per the germline V gene, CDR1 is LNHDA and CDR2 is SQIVND (reference sequence). CDR3 length: 12 amino acids.

The genes are TRBV4-2 and TRBJ1-6, with 11 nucleotides matching TRBD1. CDR3 length: 15 residues. Germline CDR1 reads LGHNA; CDR2 reads YNFKEQ. The V gene end was trimmed by 6 bases and the J gene end by 7 bases; junction bases not matched to a gene: 5. The chain's CDR3 is CASSAGTGGNSPLHF. The CDR3 DNA reads TGTGCCAGCAGTGCCGGGACAGGGGGAAATTCACCCCTCCACTTT.